The next 14 T cell receptor beta chains were all read from a single sample in a study of cytomegalovirus exposure and HLA in healthy donors. 60 Vbeta and 13 Jbeta primers were used in PCR. Repertoires were generated with immunoSEQ multiplex PCR, while TCRdb's copy carries only in-frame clones and drops some. The sample lists about 110,000 clones, roughly 75% occurring once. The sample taken for sequencing was PBMCs. These receptors originate from a man aged 35 to 55 in good health and CMV-seronegative.

In its sample, this clone was seen once. The chain is built from TRBV28 and TRBJ1-5, with 7 positions matching TRBD1. Germline V gene data show CDR1 as MDHEN and CDR2 as SYDVKM. After removal of 6 bases from V and 7 bases from J, the junction contained 9 bases not matched to a gene. CDR3 length: 14 residues. CDR3 amino acids: CASRRTGEVQPQHF. CDR3 bases: TGTGCCAGCAGACGAACAGGGGAGGTACAGCCCCAGCATTTT.

The chain recombines TRBV7-2 with TRBJ2-5; the D is unclear. This CDR3 has 13 amino acids. Germline CDR1 SGHTA, CDR2 FQGNSA. V lost 2 bases to trimming and J lost 1 base, with 5 bases between them. CDR3 sequence (DNA): TGTGCCAGCAGCTTATCCTTCCAAGAGACCCAGTACTTC. Its protein is CASSLSFQETQYF.

This clone was picked up a small number of times. The chain joins TRBV6-4 to TRBJ2-3; 16 nucleotides match TRBD2. V lost 2 bases and J lost 2; bases outside the gene matches: 1. This CDR3 comprises 17 residues. CDR1 and CDR2 (germline): MRHNA, SNTAGT. This CDR3 reads CASSDGTSGGATDTQYF. The CDR3 region has the DNA TGTGCCAGCAGTGACGGGACTAGCGGGGGGGCCACAGATACGCAGTATTTT.

This clone appeared a few times. This chain connects TRBV6-5 to TRBJ1-1; D remains ambiguous. V was cut by 2 bases and J by 5 bases, with 18 bases left in between. This CDR3 is 16 amino acids long. Germline CDR1 MNHEY, CDR2 SVGAGI. For the CDR3, the DNA is TGTGCCAGCAGTTACCCTGGGAGGAATTTTAAGACTGAAGCTTTCTTT. Translation: CASSYPGRNFKTEAFF.

This clone has more than one count but fewer than ten. This rearrangement joins TRBV1 to TRBJ2-2; the table names TRBD2, a call not compared with the DNA. TRBV1 is a pseudogene locus. This CDR3 has 15 residues. The CDR3: CTSSQGSGDTGELFF. The CDR3 DNA sequence: TGCACCAGCAGCCAAGGATCGGGGGACACCGGGGAGCTGTTTTTT.

The gene calls are TRBV7-2 and TRBJ2-4; maybe TRBD2 (5 bases). V was clipped by 5 bases and J by 7 bases, with 12 bases between them. CDR1 is SGHTA, CDR2 FQGNSA, per germline. The CDR3 spans 13 residues. CDR3 sequence (DNA): TGTGCCAGCAGCCGGGCTAGCCCCAACATTCAGTACTTC. Translation: CASSRASPNIQYF. Drawing the rest from reference TRBV7-2 and TRBJ2-4, the complete variable domain is GAGVSQSPSNKVTEKGKDVELRCDPISGHTALYWYRQSLGQGLEFLIYFQGNSAPDKSGLPSDRFSAERTGGSVSTLTIQRTQQEDSAVYLCASSRASPNIQYFGAGTRLSVL.

In this sample, this clone turned up a few times. The rearrangement joins TRBV5-1 to TRBJ2-1; tentative D call: TRBD2 (7 bases). CDR3 length: 15 residues. Looked up from germline, CDR1 is SGHRS and CDR2 is YFSETQ. V dropped 4 bases and J dropped 7 bases, with 18 bases sitting between them. CDR3 protein: CASSPGGQPGNEQFF. The CDR3 DNA reads as TGCGCCAGCAGCCCGGGAGGACAGCCTGGAAATGAGCAGTTCTTC.

J is TRBJ1-2 and V is TRBV2; 7 bases match TRBD1. Trimming removed 4 bases from V and 4 bases from J; junction bases left unmatched: 12. Per germline, CDR1 SNHLY and CDR2 FYNNEI. The CDR3 totals 16 residues. The chain's CDR3 is CASSGPDRSRPYGYTF. The CDR3 DNA reads as TGTGCCAGCAGTGGTCCGGACAGGAGTCGACCCTATGGCTACACCTTC. Variable domain in full (rest from reference TRBV2 and TRBJ1-2): EPEVTQTPSHQVTQMGQEVILRCVPISNHLYFYWYRQILGQKVEFLVSFYNNEISEKSEIFDDQFSVERPDGSNFTLKIRSTKLEDSAMYFCASSGPDRSRPYGYTFGSGTRLTVV.

J is TRBJ2-1 and V is TRBV5-1; possible D gene TRBD2, 7 bases. There are 16 residues in the CDR3. Trimming took off 4 bases at V and 1 base at J, with 15 bases between the two ends. Germline V lookup: CDR1 SGHRS, CDR2 YFSETQ. The CDR3 loop reads CASSKGGAQSYNEQFF. In nucleotides, the CDR3 is TGCGCCAGCAGCAAAGGGGGGGCGCAGTCCTACAATGAGCAGTTCTTC.

The V and J genes are TRBV20-1 and TRBJ1-1; TRBD1 might be the D (5 bases). Trimming pared 7 bases from V and 4 bases from J, leaving 10 bases between. The CDR3 spans 11 residues. Germline V lookup: CDR1 DFQATT, CDR2 SNEGSKA (reference sequence). The CDR3 loop reads CSVGGGTEAFF. For the CDR3, the DNA is TGCAGTGTTGGGGGGGGCACTGAAGCTTTCTTT.

With regard to this clone: One end of the junction does not line up with germline, which may come from a read error. The gene calls are TRBV27 and TRBJ2-7, with 8 bases identical to TRBD1. This CDR3 is built from 13 residues. Germline loops: CDR1 MNHEY, CDR2 SMNVEV (reference sequence). This CDR3 reads CASSFGAGGEKYF. CDR3 nucleotide sequence: TGTGCCAGCAGTTTCGGGGCAGGGGGCGAGAAGTACTTC.

This chain joins TRBV6-6 and TRBJ2-5; 10 bases are shared with TRBD2. V trimming: 6 bases; J trimming: 4 bases; junction bases outside the gene matches: 8. The CDR3 has 15 amino acids. The germline V gene has CDR1 MNHNY and CDR2 SVGAGI (reference sequence). CDR3 in amino acids: CASRSGTSDLETQYF. CDR3 DNA: TGTGCCAGCAGGTCCGGGACTAGCGATCTAGAGACCCAGTACTTC.

This chain uses TRBV9 with TRBJ2-2; D perhaps matches TRBD2 (6 bases). The V end lost 0 bases, the J end lost 1 base, and 10 bases lay between the germline ends. Germline V lookup: CDR1 SGDLS, CDR2 YYNGEE. This CDR3 is 16 amino acids long. The CDR3 DNA reads TGTGCCAGCAGCGTAGTTGGGGGAGGGAACACCGGGGAGCTGTTTTTT. This codes for CASSVVGGGNTGELFF.

As regards this clone: A read error may be the cause here, since a much bigger clone is one base away. The rearrangement joins TRBV6-5 to TRBJ1-2; 7 bases align to TRBD1. The CDR3 is 12 amino acids. Germline V gives CDR1 MNHEY, CDR2 SVGAGI. Trimming cost V 6 bases and J 2 bases; bases outside gene matches: 0. The CDR3 DNA reads as TGTGCCAGCAGACAGGGGAACTATGGCTACACCTTC. This encodes CASRQGNYGYTF.